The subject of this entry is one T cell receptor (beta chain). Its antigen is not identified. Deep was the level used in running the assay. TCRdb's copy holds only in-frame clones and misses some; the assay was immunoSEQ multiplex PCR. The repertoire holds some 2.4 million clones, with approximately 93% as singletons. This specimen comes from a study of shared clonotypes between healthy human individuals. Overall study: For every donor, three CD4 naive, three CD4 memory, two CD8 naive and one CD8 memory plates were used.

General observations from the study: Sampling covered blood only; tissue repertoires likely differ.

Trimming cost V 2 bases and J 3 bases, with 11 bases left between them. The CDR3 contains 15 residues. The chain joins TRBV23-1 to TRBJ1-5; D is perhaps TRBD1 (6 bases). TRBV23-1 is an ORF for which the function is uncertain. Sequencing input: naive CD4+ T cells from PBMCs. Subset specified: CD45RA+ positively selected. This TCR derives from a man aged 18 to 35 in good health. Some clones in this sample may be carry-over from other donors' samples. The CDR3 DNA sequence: TGCGCCAGCAGTCAAAAGGGGGGCGTCAATCAGCCCCAGCATTTT. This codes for CASSQKGGVNQPQHF.